Sequencing of this TCR beta chain was carried out in a study of identical twins. Findings and limits, study-wide: The more abundant beta clonotypes in cord blood had fewer insertions, and memory repertoires did not show this.

The CDR3 runs 17 residues. V shed 1 base, J shed 7 bases, and the junction held 16 bases outside the gene matches. TCRdb called the 5' RACE reads again in MiXCR, with one record for every CDR3 protein. The sample shows 1.5 million to 2 million distinct CDR3 sequences, more than 30% of them seen only once. A note on this clonotype: Its antigen is unidentified.

This TCR came from a newborn girl in good health. The sequenced sample was cord blood. The chain combines TRBV12-3 or TRBV12-4 with TRBJ2-7, with TRBD2 matching 7 bases. In DNA, the CDR3 is TGTGCCAGCAGTTTAGAGCTCCCTAGCGGCTCCTACAATGAGCAGTACTTC. Protein product: CASSLELPSGSYNEQYF.